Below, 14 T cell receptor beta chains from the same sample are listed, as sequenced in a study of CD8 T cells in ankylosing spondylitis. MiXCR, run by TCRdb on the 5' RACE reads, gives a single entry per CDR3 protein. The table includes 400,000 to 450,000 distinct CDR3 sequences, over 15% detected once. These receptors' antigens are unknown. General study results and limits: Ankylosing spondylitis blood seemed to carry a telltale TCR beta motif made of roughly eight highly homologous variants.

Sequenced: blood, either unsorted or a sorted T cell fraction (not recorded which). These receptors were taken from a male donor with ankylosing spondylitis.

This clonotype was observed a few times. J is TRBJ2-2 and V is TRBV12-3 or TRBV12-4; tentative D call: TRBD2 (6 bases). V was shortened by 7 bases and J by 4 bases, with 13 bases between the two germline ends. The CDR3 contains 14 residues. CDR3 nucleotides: TGTGCCAGCACGGGACTTTTGGTCACCGGGGAGCTGTTTTTT. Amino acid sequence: CASTGLLVTGELFF.

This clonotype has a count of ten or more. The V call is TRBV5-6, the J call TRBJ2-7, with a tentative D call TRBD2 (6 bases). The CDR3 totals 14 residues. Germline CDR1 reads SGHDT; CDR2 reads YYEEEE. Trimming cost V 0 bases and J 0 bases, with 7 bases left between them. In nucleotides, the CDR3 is TGTGCCAGCAGCTTGGCTAGCGCCTCCTACGAGCAGTACTTC. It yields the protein CASSLASASYEQYF.

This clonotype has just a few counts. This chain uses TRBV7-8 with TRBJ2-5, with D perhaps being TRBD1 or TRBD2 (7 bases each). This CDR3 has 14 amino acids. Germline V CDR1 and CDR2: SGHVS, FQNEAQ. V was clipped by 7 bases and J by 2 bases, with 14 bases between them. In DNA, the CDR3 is TGTGCCAGCAACAGGCAGGGGGGGCAAGAGACCCAGTACTTC. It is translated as CASNRQGGQETQYF.

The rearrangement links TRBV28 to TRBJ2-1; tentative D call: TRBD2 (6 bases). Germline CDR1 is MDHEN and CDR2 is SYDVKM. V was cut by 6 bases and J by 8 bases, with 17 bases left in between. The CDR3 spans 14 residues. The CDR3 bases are TGTGCCAGCAGCATCCCGGGAGCGGCGTATGAGCAGTTCTTC. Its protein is CASSIPGAAYEQFF.

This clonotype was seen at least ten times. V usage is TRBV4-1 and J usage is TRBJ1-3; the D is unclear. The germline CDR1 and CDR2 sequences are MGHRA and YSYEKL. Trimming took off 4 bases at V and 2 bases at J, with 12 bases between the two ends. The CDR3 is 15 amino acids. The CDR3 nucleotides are TGCGCCAGCAGCCCGACCCACAGTGCTGGAAACACCATATATTTT. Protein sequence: CASSPTHSAGNTIYF.

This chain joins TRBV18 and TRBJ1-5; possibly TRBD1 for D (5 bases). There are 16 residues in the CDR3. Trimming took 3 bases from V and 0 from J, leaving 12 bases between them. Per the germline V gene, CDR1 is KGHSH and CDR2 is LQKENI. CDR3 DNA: TGTGCCAGCTCACCTGGCAGGGTCTTTAGCAATCAGCCCCAGCATTTT. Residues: CASSPGRVFSNQPQHF.

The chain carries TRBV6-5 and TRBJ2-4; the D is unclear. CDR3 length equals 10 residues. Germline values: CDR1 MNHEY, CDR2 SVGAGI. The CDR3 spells CPWVKNIQYF. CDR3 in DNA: TGTCCGTGGGTCAAAAACATTCAGTACTTC.

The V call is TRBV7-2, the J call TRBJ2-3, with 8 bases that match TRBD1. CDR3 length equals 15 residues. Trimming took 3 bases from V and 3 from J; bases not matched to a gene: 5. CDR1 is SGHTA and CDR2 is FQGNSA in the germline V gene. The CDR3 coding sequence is TGTGCCAGCAGCTTCCAGGGGGCGAAGACAGATACGCAGTATTTT. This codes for CASSFQGAKTDTQYF.

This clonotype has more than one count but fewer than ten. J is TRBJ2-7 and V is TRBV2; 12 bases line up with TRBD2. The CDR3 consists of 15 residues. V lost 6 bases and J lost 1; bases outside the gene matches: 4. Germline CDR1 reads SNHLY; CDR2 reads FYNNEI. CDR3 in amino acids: CASRPLAGGSYEQYF. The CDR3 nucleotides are TGTGCCAGCAGACCACTAGCGGGAGGTTCCTACGAGCAGTACTTC.

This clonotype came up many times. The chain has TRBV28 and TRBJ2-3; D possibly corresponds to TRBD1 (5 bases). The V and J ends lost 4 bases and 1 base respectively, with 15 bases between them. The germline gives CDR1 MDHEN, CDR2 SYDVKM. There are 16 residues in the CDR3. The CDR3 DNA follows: TGTGCCAGCAGTTCTCACAGGTCCTTGGGCACAGATACGCAGTATTTT. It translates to CASSSHRSLGTDTQYF.

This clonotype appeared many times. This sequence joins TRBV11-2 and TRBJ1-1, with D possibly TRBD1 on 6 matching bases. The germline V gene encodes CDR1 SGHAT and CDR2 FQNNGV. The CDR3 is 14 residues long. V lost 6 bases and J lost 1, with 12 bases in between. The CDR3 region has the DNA TGTGCCAGCAGACAGGGACGGTCGAACACTGAAGCTTTCTTT. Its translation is CASRQGRSNTEAFF.

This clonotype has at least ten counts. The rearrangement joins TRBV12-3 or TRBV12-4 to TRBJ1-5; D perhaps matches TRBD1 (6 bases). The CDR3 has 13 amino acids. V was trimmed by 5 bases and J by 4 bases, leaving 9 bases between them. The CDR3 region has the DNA TGTGCCAGCAGTCAACAGGGTAATCAGCCCCAGCATTTT. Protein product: CASSQQGNQPQHF.

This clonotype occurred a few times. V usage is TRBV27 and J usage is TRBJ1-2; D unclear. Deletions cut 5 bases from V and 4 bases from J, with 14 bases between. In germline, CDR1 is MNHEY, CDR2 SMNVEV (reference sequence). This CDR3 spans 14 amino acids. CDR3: CASSPSRARYGYTF. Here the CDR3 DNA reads TGTGCCAGCAGTCCGTCGAGGGCGCGCTATGGCTACACCTTC.

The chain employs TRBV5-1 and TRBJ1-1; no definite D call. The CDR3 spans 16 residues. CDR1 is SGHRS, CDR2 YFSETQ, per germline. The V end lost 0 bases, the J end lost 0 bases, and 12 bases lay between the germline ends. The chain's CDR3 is CASSLGHASMNTEAFF. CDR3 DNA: TGCGCCAGCAGCTTGGGGCATGCGAGCATGAACACTGAAGCTTTCTTT.